The clone carrying this TCR beta chain has only one observation. In the study's own analysis: Reference gene primers were amplified, and this amplification served to estimate nucleated cell counts. Sequencing used immunoSEQ multiplex PCR; TCRdb keeps in-frame clones, though not all of them. The DNA was the basis for D and trimming; V, J and clone size are from that table. The table records about 110,000 clones, around nine tenths of them present only once. The entry originates in a study of blood T cell repertoires in COVID-19. The overall study: PBMCs, B-cell-depleted T cells, or T cells provided the cDNA or gDNA that made up the material.

The sequenced sample consisted of peripheral blood. The origin of this receptor is a woman aged 25-40 years with acute or convalescent COVID-19.

CDR3 sequence reads: CASSQGQFNSPLHF. In nucleotides, the CDR3 is TGTGCCAGCAGTCAAGGACAGTTCAATTCACCCCTCCACTTT. The chain links TRBV25-1 to TRBJ1-6, with D possibly TRBD1 on 6 matching bases. Trimming took 5 bases from V and 7 from J, leaving 12 bases between them. CDR3 length: 14 residues. The germline V gene encodes CDR1 MGHDK and CDR2 SYGVNS.